The 23 T cell receptor beta chains below were found in one sample sequenced in a study of T cell changes during pregnancy in multiple sclerosis. Repertoires were generated with immunoSEQ multiplex PCR, while TCRdb's copy carries only in-frame clones and drops some. The table shows over 70,000 clones, with approximately 90% occurring only once. Sequenced here: peripheral blood, sampled in the first trimester of pregnancy. The receptors were gathered from a female donor in good health, enrolled as a control in a pregnancy study.

The chain's CDR3 is CASSSGTENEQYF. As DNA, the CDR3 is TGTGCCAGCAGCTCCGGGACAGAAAACGAGCAGTACTTC. The chain has TRBV11-3 and TRBJ2-7; TRBD1 matches 7 bases. Germline-derived CDR1 and CDR2 are SGHNT and YENEEA. The junction had 5 bases not matched to a gene; V was cut back by 4 bases and J by 5 bases. The CDR3 is 13 amino acids.

The chain joins TRBV6-1 to TRBJ1-5, with D perhaps matching TRBD1 (6 bases). The germline V gene encodes CDR1 MNHNS and CDR2 SASEGT. There are 16 residues in the CDR3. V was cut by 4 bases and J by 5 bases, with 18 bases left in between. The chain's CDR3 is CASSVGAQGLDQPQHF. The CDR3 DNA follows: TGTGCCAGCAGTGTAGGGGCACAGGGCTTAGATCAGCCCCAGCATTTT.

The rearrangement uses TRBV11-2 and TRBJ2-5; 12 bases are shared with TRBD2. This CDR3 spans 17 amino acids. Trimming took 5 bases from V and 2 from J; bases not matched to a gene: 9. CDR1 SGHAT and CDR2 FQNNGV come from the germline V gene. The CDR3 is CASSLNGLAGRQETQYF. CDR3 bases: TGTGCCAGCAGCCTAAACGGACTAGCGGGGAGACAAGAGACCCAGTACTTC.

This rearrangement joins TRBV15 to TRBJ1-1; D unclear. This CDR3 spans 12 amino acids. Germline CDR1 is LNHNV and CDR2 is YYDKDF (reference sequence). V was pared by 5 bases and J by 4 bases, with 8 bases between. The CDR3 is CATSSGGTEAFF. DNA for the CDR3: TGTGCCACCAGCTCTGGAGGCACTGAAGCTTTCTTT.

The chain carries TRBV4-2 and TRBJ1-2; 9 bases match TRBD1. Unmatched junction bases numbered 2, after V lost 1 base and J lost 2 bases. Germline loops: CDR1 LGHNA, CDR2 YNFKEQ. This CDR3 has 15 residues. The DNA for the CDR3 is TGTGCCAGCAGCCAAGGACAGGGGGGGAACTATGGCTACACCTTC. It translates to CASSQGQGGNYGYTF.

The chain has TRBV29-1 and TRBJ1-1, with D possibly TRBD1 on 5 matching bases. Trimming cost V 6 bases and J 6 bases, with 8 bases left between them. In germline, CDR1 is SQVTM, CDR2 ANQGSEA. The CDR3 loop spans 10 amino acids. The CDR3 is CSVQGSEAFF. DNA of the CDR3: TGCAGCGTCCAGGGTTCTGAAGCTTTCTTT. Filled out from reference TRBV29-1 and TRBJ1-1, the complete variable domain reads SAVISQKPSRDICQRGTSLTIQCQVDSQVTMMFWYRQQPGQSLTLIATANQGSEATYESGFVIDKFPISRPNLTFSTLTVSNMSPEDSSIYLCSVQGSEAFFGQGTRLTVV.

The chain uses TRBV7-6 and TRBJ1-3, with 9 bases matching TRBD1. V shed 0 bases and J 2 bases; nucleotides not matched to a gene: 8. Germline CDR1 is SGHVS and CDR2 is FNYEAQ. The CDR3 covers 18 residues. CDR3: CASSLAARDRVTGNTIYF. Written as DNA, the CDR3 is TGTGCCAGCAGCTTAGCAGCCCGGGACAGGGTTACTGGAAACACCATATATTTT.

The chain recombines TRBV18 with TRBJ1-3; D uncertain. Trimming removed 3 bases from V and 0 bases from J, with 3 bases in between. The CDR3 is 13 residues long. Germline CDR1 KGHSH, CDR2 LQKENI. Here the CDR3 DNA reads TGTGCCAGCTCACCCGGCTCTGGAAACACCATATATTTT. This encodes CASSPGSGNTIYF. Combining the CDR3 with reference TRBV18 and TRBJ1-3 gives the whole variable domain NAGVMQNPRHLVRRRGQEARLRCSPMKGHSHVYWYRQLPEEGLKFMVYLQKENIIDESGMPKERFSAEFPKEGPSILRIQQVVRGDSAAYFCASSPGSGNTIYFGEGSWLTVV.

The chain combines TRBV28 with TRBJ1-1, with a tentative D call TRBD1 (6 bases). This CDR3 contains 12 residues. V was shortened by 7 bases and J by 11 bases, with 17 bases between the two germline ends. The V gene's germline CDR1 is MDHEN and CDR2 SYDVKM. CDR3 bases: TGTGCCAGCAAGGTTCTACACAGGGAGGCTTTCTTT. Its protein product is CASKVLHREAFF.

The genes are TRBV11-2 and TRBJ1-5, with D tentatively TRBD1 (5 bases). The germline gives CDR1 SGHAT, CDR2 FQNNGV. V was pared by 8 bases and J by 1 base, with 15 bases between. This CDR3 has 15 residues. CDR3 coding DNA: TGTGCCAGCCAAAAACCAGGGAACAGCAATCAGCCCCAGCATTTT. Its protein product is CASQKPGNSNQPQHF.

This clone was seen only once. V is TRBV7-3 and J is TRBJ1-1; the D is unclear. The CDR3 has 13 amino acids. CDR1 is SGHTA, CDR2 FQGTGA, per germline. V was pared by 5 bases and J by 4 bases, with 11 bases between. CDR3 residues: CASSLTQSTEAFF. The CDR3 bases are TGTGCCAGCAGCCTGACACAAAGCACTGAAGCTTTCTTT.

Written as DNA, the CDR3 is TGTGCCAGCAGCTCAGAGGGGGGGATCGGTCAGCCCCAGCATTTT. Residues: CASSSEGGIGQPQHF. This chain joins TRBV7-8 and TRBJ1-5; a weak D match, TRBD1 (6 bases). Germline V gene sequence: CDR1 SGHVS, CDR2 FQNEAQ. The germline V and J ends were trimmed by 4 bases and 6 bases, with 16 bases remaining between them. This CDR3 contains 15 residues.

V usage is TRBV7-9 and J usage is TRBJ2-2; 10 nucleotides align to TRBD2. The CDR3 has 14 residues. V lost 9 bases to trimming and J lost 2 bases; unmatched junction nucleotides: 3. Germline V lookup: CDR1 SEHNR, CDR2 FQNEAQ (reference sequence). The CDR3 sequence is CASRLAGNTGELFF. The DNA for the CDR3 is TGTGCCAGTAGACTAGCGGGCAACACCGGGGAGCTGTTTTTT.

The chain joins TRBV11-3 to TRBJ1-1; D not resolved. This CDR3 has 10 amino acids. The V and J ends lost 7 bases and 8 bases respectively, with 8 bases between them. CDR1 and CDR2 from the germline V gene are SGHNT and YENEEA. This chain's CDR3 is CASILPEAFF. CDR3 in DNA: TGTGCCAGCATCCTCCCCGAAGCTTTCTTT. The variable domain in full, completed from reference TRBV11-3 and TRBJ1-1, reads EAGVVQSPRYKIIEKKQPVAFWCNPISGHNTLYWYLQNLGQGPELLIRYENEEAVDDSQLPKDRFSAERLKGVDSTLKIQPAELGDSAVYLCASILPEAFFGQGTRLTVV.

The chain carries TRBV7-3 and TRBJ2-3, with D possibly matching TRBD1 (6 bases). Germline V gene data show CDR1 as SGHTA and CDR2 as FQGTGA. This CDR3 comprises 13 residues. V was cut by 5 bases and J by 5 bases, with 11 bases left in between. CDR3 bases: TGTGCCAGCAGCCTTTCAGGGGAAGATACGCAGTATTTT. Its translation is CASSLSGEDTQYF.

This chain joins TRBV6-5 and TRBJ1-1, with TRBD1 matching over 7 bases. V trimming: 7 bases; J trimming: 8 bases; junction bases outside the gene matches: 4. The germline V gene has CDR1 MNHEY and CDR2 SVGAGI. The CDR3 has 11 residues. CDR3: CASTQTGEAFF. In nucleotides, the CDR3 is TGTGCCAGCACCCAGACAGGGGAAGCTTTCTTT.

The rearrangement links TRBV5-6 to TRBJ2-1; 11 bases match TRBD2. Germline trimming cut 4 bases from V and 5 bases from J; bases unmatched to any gene: 8. The CDR3 is 16 amino acids. Germline V gives CDR1 SGHDT, CDR2 YYEEEE. CDR3 sequence (DNA): TGTGCCAGCAGCGTGGAGGGACTAGCGGTCGACAATGAGCAGTTCTTC. Protein: CASSVEGLAVDNEQFF. Full variable domain (missing parts from reference TRBV5-6 and TRBJ2-1): DAGVTQSPTHLIKTRGQQVTLRCSPKSGHDTVSWYQQALGQGPQFIFQYYEEEERQRGNFPDRFSGHQFPNYSSELNVNALLLGDSALYLCASSVEGLAVDNEQFFGPGTRLTVL.

The gene calls are TRBV4-3 and TRBJ2-7; the match to TRBD1 covers 9 bases. The J segment lost 4 bases and the V segment lost 1 base, leaving 2 bases of the junction unmatched. The CDR3 is made up of 14 amino acids. The germline gives CDR1 LGHNA, CDR2 YSLEER. The CDR3 DNA is TGCGCCAGCAGCCAAGTGACAGGGGGTTACGAGCAGTACTTC. The encoded protein is CASSQVTGGYEQYF.

The chain combines TRBV5-1 with TRBJ2-7, with 7 positions matching TRBD1. Germline V gene sequence: CDR1 SGHRS, CDR2 YFSETQ. The J segment lost 3 bases and the V segment lost 0 bases, leaving 6 bases of the junction unmatched. This CDR3 has 15 amino acids. The CDR3 DNA sequence: TGCGCCAGCAGCTTGGGGAGACAGGGCAACTACGAGCAGTACTTC. This translates into CASSLGRQGNYEQYF.

J is TRBJ1-2 and V is TRBV5-4; perhaps TRBD1 as D (5 bases). The CDR3 covers 14 residues. Deletions cut 5 bases from V and 0 bases from J, with 11 bases between. Germline V CDR1 and CDR2: SGHNT, YYREEE (reference sequence). CDR3 protein: CASRGHLSNYGYTF. CDR3 sequence (DNA): TGTGCCAGCAGAGGACACCTATCTAACTATGGCTACACCTTC. Looking up the rest from reference TRBV5-4 and TRBJ1-2 gives the full variable domain: ETGVTQSPTHLIKTRGQQVTLRCSSQSGHNTVSWYQQALGQGPQFIFQYYREEENGRGNFPPRFSGLQFPNYSSELNVNALELDDSALYLCASRGHLSNYGYTFGSGTRLTVV.

This rearrangement joins TRBV4-3 to TRBJ2-7, with a tentative D call TRBD2 (6 bases). Germline-derived CDR1 and CDR2 are LGHNA and YSLEER. Trimming shortened V by 1 base and J by 1 base, and 20 bases separated the two germline ends. This CDR3 region has 18 residues. CDR3 residues: CASSQGAGAGSKSYEQYF. The CDR3 bases are TGCGCCAGCAGCCAAGGTGCGGGCGCGGGGTCAAAATCCTACGAGCAGTACTTC.

The V gene is TRBV7-3, the J gene TRBJ2-1, with 12 bases aligning to TRBD1. Germline loops: CDR1 SGHTA, CDR2 FQGTGA. This CDR3 has 13 residues. After removal of 4 bases from V and 9 bases from J, the junction contained 1 base not matched to a gene. CDR3 in amino acids: CASSSGQGAEQFF. DNA for the CDR3: TGTGCCAGCAGCTCGGGACAGGGGGCTGAGCAGTTCTTC.

The chain has TRBV29-1 and TRBJ2-7, with 9 bases fitting TRBD1. This CDR3 comprises 17 residues. With V trimmed by 7 bases and J by 3 bases, 19 bases remained unmatched. Germline lookup yields CDR1 SQVTM and CDR2 ANQGSEA. The CDR3 bases are TGCAGCGGGATCGGACAGGGGAGAGGGGGGTCGAGCTACGAGCAGTACTTC. Translating gives CSGIGQGRGGSSYEQYF.